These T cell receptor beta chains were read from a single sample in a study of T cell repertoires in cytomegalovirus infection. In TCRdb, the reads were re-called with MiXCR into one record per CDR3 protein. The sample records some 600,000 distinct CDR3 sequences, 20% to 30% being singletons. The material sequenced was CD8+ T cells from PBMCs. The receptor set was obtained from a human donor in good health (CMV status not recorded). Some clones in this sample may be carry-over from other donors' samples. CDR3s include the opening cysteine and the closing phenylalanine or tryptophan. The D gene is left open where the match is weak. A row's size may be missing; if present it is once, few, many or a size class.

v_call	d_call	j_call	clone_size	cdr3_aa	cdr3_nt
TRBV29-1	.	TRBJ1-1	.	CSAEDLRGF	TGCAGCGCTGAAGATCTACGAGGTTTT
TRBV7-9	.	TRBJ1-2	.	CSSSLGYSSNYGYTF	TGTTCCAGCAGCTTAGGGTACTCGAGTAACTATGGCTACACCTTC
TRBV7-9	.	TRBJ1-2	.	CASSSGGGGGYGYTF	TGTGCCAGCAGCTCGGGGGGGGGCGGCGGCTATGGCTACACCTTC
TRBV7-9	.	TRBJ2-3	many	CASSFTLADTQYF	TGTGCCAGCAGCTTTACTTTGGCAGATACGCAGTATTTT
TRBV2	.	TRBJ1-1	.	CASSDGEAFF	TGTGCCAGCAGTGATGGTGAAGCTTTCTTT
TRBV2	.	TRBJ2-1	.	CAIVTGGNEQFF	TGTGCCATCGTCACCGGGGGCAATGAGCAGTTCTTC
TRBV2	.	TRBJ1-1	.	CASSTRVEAFF	TGTGCCAGCAGCACCCGGGTGGAAGCTTTCTTT
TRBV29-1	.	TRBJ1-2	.	CSVREGESNYGYTF	TGCAGCGTTCGGGAAGGGGAAAGTAACTATGGCTACACCTTC
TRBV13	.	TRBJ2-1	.	CASSFTEGGHHEQFF	TGTGCCAGCAGCTTTACGGAGGGGGGGCACCATGAGCAGTTCTTC
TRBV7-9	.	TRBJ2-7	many	CASSATGSYEQYF	TGTGCCAGCAGCGCCACAGGGTCCTACGAGCAGTACTTC
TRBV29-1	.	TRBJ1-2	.	CSVEEGSNYGYTF	TGCAGCGTTGAGGAGGGATCCAACTATGGCTACACCTTC
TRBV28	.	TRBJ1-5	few	CASSFTGGTPQHF	TGTGCCAGCAGTTTCACAGGTGGTACGCCCCAGCATTTT
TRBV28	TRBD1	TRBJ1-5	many	CASSPPGQEGSNQPQHF	TGTGCCAGCAGTCCCCCGGGACAGGAAGGTAGCAATCAGCCCCAGCATTTT
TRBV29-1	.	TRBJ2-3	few	CSGQSTDTQYF	TGCAGCGGACAGAGCACAGATACGCAGTATTTT
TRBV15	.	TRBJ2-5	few	CATSREGQQETQYF	TGTGCCACCAGCAGAGAGGGGCAGCAAGAGACCCAGTACTTC
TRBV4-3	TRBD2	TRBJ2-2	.	CASSQEAGVGTGELFF	TGCGCCAGCAGCCAAGAAGCGGGGGTGGGCACCGGGGAGCTGTTTTTT
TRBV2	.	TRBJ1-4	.	CASEDPLGTINEKLFF	TGTGCCAGCGAGGACCCCCTAGGGACAATAAATGAAAAACTGTTTTTT
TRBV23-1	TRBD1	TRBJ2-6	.	CASHFRTGQGLSGANVLTF	TGCGCCAGCCATTTTAGGACGGGACAGGGTCTCTCTGGGGCCAACGTCCTGACTTTC
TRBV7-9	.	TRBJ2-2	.	CASSSDMNTGELFF	TGTGCCAGCAGCTCAGACATGAACACCGGGGAGCTGTTTTTT